The 17 T cell receptor beta chains below were found in one sample sequenced in a study of blood T cell repertoires in COVID-19. Libraries were prepared by immunoSEQ multiplex PCR; TCRdb keeps only in-frame clonotypes and omits some of them. The sample has fewer than 200,000 clones; around 90% are singletons. Sequences were obtained from peripheral blood. The receptors originated from an elderly woman with COVID-19, enrolled during active disease.

The chain has TRBV19 and TRBJ2-4, with 7 positions matching TRBD1. The CDR3 has 15 residues. The germline gives CDR1 LNHDA, CDR2 SQIVND (reference sequence). J was trimmed by 3 bases and V by 5 bases; bases with no gene match: 7. Written as DNA, the CDR3 is TGTGCCAGTAGTCCAGGGGGACAGAGCAAAAACATTCAGTACTTC. The encoded protein is CASSPGGQSKNIQYF.

The gene calls are TRBV24-1 and TRBJ2-3, with D unresolved. The CDR3 length is 15 residues. Germline-derived CDR1 and CDR2 are KGHDR and SFDVKD. V was clipped by 5 bases and J by 4 bases, with 15 bases between them. The chain's CDR3 is CATSGLGASADTQYF. CDR3 nucleotides: TGTGCCACCAGTGGGCTAGGAGCTTCGGCAGATACGCAGTATTTT.

Written as DNA, the CDR3 is TGTGCCAGTAGTATGGGCAGGGGGGTCAGGGGAAATCAGCCCCAGCATTTT. Its translation: CASSMGRGVRGNQPQHF. The J gene is TRBJ1-5, the V gene TRBV19; 7 nucleotides match TRBD1. V dropped 3 bases and J dropped 4; count of bases not matched to a gene: 12. The CDR3 runs to 17 residues. Per the germline V gene, CDR1 is LNHDA and CDR2 is SQIVND (reference sequence).

V usage is TRBV28 and J usage is TRBJ2-4; D not certain. Germline CDR1 reads MDHEN; CDR2 reads SYDVKM. This CDR3 is built from 14 residues. V shed 1 base and J shed 0 bases, with 4 bases lying between them. In DNA form, the CDR3 reads TGTGCCAGCAGTTTATATATAGCCAAAAACATTCAGTACTTC. Amino acids: CASSLYIAKNIQYF.

This chain joins TRBV19 and TRBJ2-1, with 7 bases that match TRBD2. This CDR3 region has 13 residues. V gave up 5 bases and J gave up 3 bases; unmatched junction bases: 1. Germline CDR1 is LNHDA and CDR2 is SQIVND (reference sequence). CDR3 in amino acids: CASSGEGYNEQFF. For the CDR3, the DNA is TGTGCCAGTAGTGGGGAGGGCTACAATGAGCAGTTCTTC.

This chain joins TRBV15 and TRBJ1-3; D is unresolved. CDR1 LNHNV and CDR2 YYDKDF come from the germline V gene (reference sequence). The CDR3 runs 14 residues. The V and J ends lost 5 bases and 0 bases respectively, with 8 bases between them. This chain's CDR3 is CATSPSLSGNTIYF. The CDR3 nucleotides read TGTGCCACCAGCCCTAGTCTCTCTGGAAACACCATATATTTT.

This chain links TRBV11-3 with TRBJ2-6; D is uncertain. This CDR3 contains 17 residues. The V gene lost 4 bases and the J gene lost 4 bases, with 17 bases spanning the gap. The germline V gene has CDR1 SGHNT and CDR2 YENEEA. This CDR3 is CASSSSRGNAGANVLTF. The CDR3 nucleotides read TGTGCCAGCAGCTCCAGTCGAGGCAATGCGGGGGCCAACGTCCTGACTTTC.

The genes are TRBV6-5 and TRBJ2-1; the match to TRBD1 covers 8 bases. The germline gives CDR1 MNHEY, CDR2 SVGAGI. Losses at the gene ends were 6 bases for V and 5 bases for J; bases not matched to a gene: 9. This CDR3 has 15 residues. CDR3 coding DNA: TGTGCCAGCAGCCAAAGGACAGGGTTCAACAATGAGCAGTTCTTC. This codes for CASSQRTGFNNEQFF.

This clone occurred once. The CDR3, as DNA: TGTGCCAGCAGTTCCGACGGGTATGGCTACACCTTC. Its protein product is CASSSDGYGYTF. The chain is built from TRBV12-3 or TRBV12-4 and TRBJ1-2; unclear D gene. V dropped 4 bases and J dropped 5 bases, with 8 bases sitting between them. The length of the CDR3 is 12 residues.

The chain links TRBV19 to TRBJ2-2; maybe TRBD1 (6 bases). This CDR3 comprises 14 residues. V was clipped by 5 bases and J by 4 bases, with 11 bases between them. Per the germline V gene, CDR1 is LNHDA and CDR2 is SQIVND (reference sequence). The CDR3 loop is CASSAQGGTGELFF. Here the CDR3 DNA reads TGTGCCAGTAGTGCCCAAGGGGGCACCGGGGAGCTGTTTTTT. Variable domain in full (rest from reference TRBV19 and TRBJ2-2): DGGITQSPKYLFRKEGQNVTLSCEQNLNHDAMYWYRQDPGQGLRLIYYSQIVNDFQKGDIAEGYSVSREKKESFPLTVTSAQKNPTAFYLCASSAQGGTGELFFGEGSRLTVL.

J is TRBJ2-1 and V is TRBV11-2; 9 bases map to TRBD1. Unmatched junction bases numbered 10, after V lost 7 bases and J lost 9 bases. The CDR3 runs 14 residues. CDR1 SGHAT and CDR2 FQNNGV come from the germline V gene. The CDR3 region has the DNA TGTGCCAGCACCTTGGCGGGACAGGGATTTGAGCAGTTCTTC. Encoded protein: CASTLAGQGFEQFF.

In its sample, this clone was seen once. V usage is TRBV6-2 or TRBV6-3 and J usage is TRBJ1-5; weak D call: TRBD1 (6 bases). Germline V CDR1 and CDR2: MNHEY, SVGEGT. The V gene lost 6 bases and the J gene lost 3 bases, with 12 bases spanning the gap. The CDR3 length is 14 residues. For the CDR3, the DNA is TGTGCCAGCAGCCGTACAGGGCCCAATCAGCCCCAGCATTTT. This gives the protein CASSRTGPNQPQHF.

This clone appeared a few times. This chain connects TRBV7-9 to TRBJ1-1; perhaps TRBD1 as D (5 bases). Trimming pared 3 bases from V and 3 bases from J, leaving 8 bases between. Germline values: CDR1 SEHNR, CDR2 FQNEAQ (reference sequence). The CDR3 is made up of 13 amino acids. CDR3 region: CASSFGGDTEAFF. As DNA, the CDR3 is TGTGCCAGCAGCTTCGGAGGGGACACTGAAGCTTTCTTT. Full variable domain (missing parts from reference TRBV7-9 and TRBJ1-1): DTGVSQNPRHKITKRGQNVTFRCDPISEHNRLYWYRQTLGQGPEFLTYFQNEAQLEKSRLLSDRFSAERPKGSFSTLEIQRTEQGDSAMYLCASSFGGDTEAFFGQGTRLTVV.

The chain combines TRBV7-9 with TRBJ1-2, with 8 bases aligning to TRBD1. There are 15 residues in the CDR3. J gave up 4 bases and V 3 bases, and 7 bases lay outside the gene matches. The germline CDR1 and CDR2 sequences are SEHNR and FQNEAQ (reference sequence). The CDR3 is CASSLMGQAVYGYTF. CDR3 bases: TGTGCCAGCAGCTTGATGGGACAGGCTGTCTATGGCTACACCTTC.

The chain combines TRBV18 with TRBJ1-3; no clear D gene. Germline V gene sequence: CDR1 KGHSH, CDR2 LQKENI. The V end lost 3 bases, the J end lost 0 bases, and 9 bases lay between the germline ends. The CDR3 is 15 amino acids. The CDR3 loop is CASSPWPNSGNTIYF. The CDR3 coding sequence is TGTGCCAGCTCACCGTGGCCAAACTCTGGAAACACCATATATTTT.

The rearrangement uses TRBV28 and TRBJ1-2; tentatively, D is TRBD1 (5 bases). The germline V and J ends were trimmed by 6 bases and 2 bases, with 16 bases remaining between them. The germline V gene encodes CDR1 MDHEN and CDR2 SYDVKM. The CDR3 consists of 15 residues. The DNA of the CDR3 is TGTGCCAGCAGGATACCGGGACTCAGAAACTATGGCTACACCTTC. As protein: CASRIPGLRNYGYTF.

This clone has only a few counts. This chain joins TRBV5-8 and TRBJ2-7, with 9 nucleotides matching TRBD1. V dropped 2 bases and J dropped 0; count of bases not matched to a gene: 12. Germline CDR1 SGHTS, CDR2 YDEGEE. The CDR3 has 18 residues. This CDR3 is CASSFRRTGVSSSYEQYF. The CDR3 DNA sequence: TGTGCCAGCAGCTTTCGTCGGACAGGGGTTTCAAGCTCCTACGAGCAGTACTTC.